This entry describes one T cell receptor (beta chain). Samples were taken several times over chemoradiotherapy. The sample is drawn from a study of chemoradiotherapy in HPV16-positive cancers. CDR1 is SGHTA and CDR2 is FQGTGA in the germline V gene. V lost 10 bases to trimming and J lost 0 bases, with 9 bases between them. The CDR3 has 13 amino acids. TCRdb keeps only in-frame clones here, not all; method: immunoSEQ multiplex PCR. Of some 30,000 clones in the sample, approximately 86% were seen once. The chain recombines TRBV7-3 with TRBJ2-2; D may match TRBD1 or TRBD2 (5 bases each). The sequence was collected from a human donor with HPV-associated anogenital cancer. The sample in question was blood, obtained from a patient who underwent chemoradiotherapy. This CDR3 reads CATSGPNTGELFF. In nucleotides, the CDR3 is TGTGCCACCTCGGGACCGAACACCGGGGAGCTGTTTTTT.